A selection of T cell receptor beta chains follows, all from one sample in a study of spatial heterogeneity in lung cancer. TCRdb independently ran MiXCR on the 5' RACE reads; one entry per CDR3 protein. The sample lists roughly 100,000 distinct CDR3 sequences; around 9% were seen once. Sequenced material: PBMCs, taken at surgery. These receptors all come from a male donor with early-stage non-small cell lung cancer. The CDR3 runs from the conserved cysteine through the conserved F or W. A D gene is named only where the DNA matches it firmly. Expanded clones are given a class, and other clones once, few, many or no size at all.

CDR3aa	CDR3nt	abundance	d_gene	v_gene	len	j_gene
CASTLGQHTDTQYF	TGTGCCAGCACTCTGGGACAGCACACAGATACGCAGTATTTT	many	TRBD1	TRBV12-3/TRBV12-4	14	TRBJ2-3
CSASSIWGRRDTEAFF	TGCAGTGCTAGCTCTATTTGGGGGCGTAGAGACACTGAAGCTTTCTTT	many	.	TRBV20-1	16	TRBJ1-1
CSARDPSGGAYEQYF	TGCAGTGCTAGAGATCCCAGCGGGGGGGCGTACGAGCAGTACTTC	few	TRBD2	TRBV20-1	15	TRBJ2-7
CASRGLAGSYNEQFF	TGTGCCAGCAGAGGCTTAGCGGGCTCCTACAATGAGCAGTTCTTC	many	TRBD2	TRBV3-1	15	TRBJ2-1
CASSQPQGSGEQYF	TGTGCCAGCAGCCAACCACAGGGCTCTGGTGAGCAGTACTTC	.	.	TRBV14	14	TRBJ2-7
CASSPGIEAFF	TGTGCCAGCAGCCCAGGCATCGAAGCTTTCTTT	many	.	TRBV7-2	11	TRBJ1-1
CASSEAHLAGASTGELFF	TGTGCCAGCAGTGAAGCGCATCTGGCGGGAGCGAGCACCGGGGAGCTGTTTTTT	.	TRBD2	TRBV2	18	TRBJ2-2
CASSVKGDTQYF	TGTGCCAGCAGCGTGAAGGGTGATACGCAGTATTTT	.	.	TRBV9	12	TRBJ2-3
CSVGLVTDTQYF	TGCAGCGTCGGACTAGTCACAGATACGCAGTATTTT	.	TRBD2	TRBV29-1	12	TRBJ2-3
CASSLAQTSMNTQYF	TGTGCCAGCAGCTTGGCTCAGACTAGTATGAATACGCAGTATTTT	few	.	TRBV5-6	15	TRBJ2-3
CATTGVPRTGELFF	TGTGCCACGACAGGGGTCCCCAGAACCGGGGAGCTGTTTTTT	.	TRBD1	TRBV10-3	14	TRBJ2-2
CASSVLAGGNTQYF	TGTGCCAGCAGCGTCCTAGCGGGGGGAAATACGCAGTATTTT	few	TRBD2	TRBV9	14	TRBJ2-3
CASSFDTGAYEQYF	TGTGCCAGCAGTTTTGACACAGGAGCCTACGAGCAGTACTTC	.	.	TRBV6-6	14	TRBJ2-7
CASSILAYYQPQHF	TGTGCCAGTAGTATTCTCGCATATTATCAGCCCCAGCATTTT	many	.	TRBV19	14	TRBJ1-5
CSVEGTVEAFF	TGCAGCGTTGAAGGGACAGTAGAAGCTTTCTTT	many	.	TRBV29-1	11	TRBJ1-1
CASSPSTGTYEQYF	TGTGCCAGCTCACCTTCGACAGGTACCTACGAGCAGTACTTC	many	.	TRBV18	14	TRBJ2-7
CASSSRPPGRGIGDNEQFF	TGCGCCAGCAGCTCGCGCCCCCCAGGCAGGGGCATAGGAGACAATGAGCAGTTCTTC	few	.	TRBV5-1	19	TRBJ2-1
CASSFSGRVYNEQFF	TGCGCCAGCAGCTTTAGCGGGAGAGTCTACAATGAGCAGTTCTTC	few	TRBD2	TRBV5-1	15	TRBJ2-1
CAISSGTGSDTQYF	TGTGCCATCAGCTCCGGGACAGGTTCAGATACGCAGTATTTT	many	TRBD1	TRBV10-3	14	TRBJ2-3
CASSYGGLSSGANVLTF	TGTGCCAGCAGTTACGGCGGCTTGAGCTCTGGGGCCAACGTCCTGACTTTC	few	.	TRBV28	17	TRBJ2-6
CASSPPDWRLAETQYF	TGTGCCAGCAGTCCACCAGATTGGCGGCTGGCAGAGACCCAGTACTTC	few	.	TRBV28	16	TRBJ2-5
CASSLFTGDGTEAFF	TGTGCCAGCAGTTTATTTACGGGGGACGGGACTGAAGCTTTCTTT	many	.	TRBV28	15	TRBJ1-1
CASSPRTGARETQYF	TGTGCCAGCAGCCCTCGGACAGGGGCAAGGGAGACCCAGTACTTC	few	TRBD1	TRBV7-2	15	TRBJ2-5
CASTNRTGNTGELFF	TGTGCCAGCACCAACCGGACAGGAAACACCGGGGAGCTGTTTTTT	many	TRBD1	TRBV7-9	15	TRBJ2-2
CSVDASGGTDTQYF	TGCAGCGTGGACGCTAGCGGAGGCACAGATACGCAGTATTTT	few	TRBD2	TRBV29-1	14	TRBJ2-3
CASLPGSSYEQYF	TGTGCCAGCCTTCCGGGGAGCTCCTACGAGCAGTACTTC	few	.	TRBV28	13	TRBJ2-7
CASSPIPPLQGGEQYF	TGTGCCAGCTCACCGATCCCACCCTTACAGGGAGGAGAGCAGTACTTC	many	.	TRBV18	16	TRBJ2-7
CASSRGRSSYNSPLHF	TGTGCCAGCAGTAGGGGACGGAGCTCCTATAATTCACCCCTCCACTTT	many	.	TRBV6-5	16	TRBJ1-6
CASNVGGRADTQYF	TGTGCCAGCAATGTGGGAGGACGGGCAGATACGCAGTATTTT	many	.	TRBV6-1	14	TRBJ2-3
CASMGQGAEQFF	TGTGCCAGCATGGGACAGGGGGCCGAGCAGTTCTTC	many	TRBD1	TRBV2	12	TRBJ2-1
CASSLMTYNEQFF	TGTGCCAGCAGCCTAATGACCTACAATGAGCAGTTCTTC	.	.	TRBV7-2	13	TRBJ2-1
CASSGLAGSNTGELFF	TGTGCCAGCAGTGGACTAGCGGGATCGAACACCGGGGAGCTGTTTTTT	few	TRBD2	TRBV2	16	TRBJ2-2
CAISPGLAGVNEQFF	TGTGCCATCAGCCCGGGACTAGCGGGAGTCAATGAGCAGTTCTTC	.	TRBD2	TRBV10-3	15	TRBJ2-1
CSASQGTTYNEQFF	TGCAGTGCTTCCCAGGGGACCACCTACAATGAGCAGTTCTTC	few	.	TRBV20-1	14	TRBJ2-1
CASSYSGRFSGANVLTF	TGTGCCAGCAGTTACTCCGGACGGTTCTCTGGGGCCAACGTCCTGACTTTC	many	.	TRBV6-6	17	TRBJ2-6
CASSLGGTGWETQYF	TGTGCCAGCAGCTTAGGAGGGACAGGGTGGGAGACCCAGTACTTC	once	TRBD1	TRBV11-2	15	TRBJ2-5
CASSRTGKYAGELFF	TGTGCCAGCAGCCGGACAGGGAAGTACGCCGGGGAGCTGTTTTTT	.	TRBD1	TRBV3-1	15	TRBJ2-2
CASSSTPGLAAGRETQYF	TGTGCCAGCAGCTCAACCCCGGGGCTGGCGGCAGGGCGGGAGACCCAGTACTTC	.	.	TRBV7-8	18	TRBJ2-5
CASSFTQVAGELFF	TGTGCCAGCAGCTTCACCCAGGTGGCCGGGGAGCTGTTTTTT	.	.	TRBV7-9	14	TRBJ2-2
CASSSKQGPTSGFF	TGTGCCAGCAGCTCCAAACAGGGACCGACCTCGGGGTTCTTC	.	.	TRBV11-1	14	TRBJ2-1
CASSPIAVTDTQYF	TGCGCCAGCAGCCCAATAGCGGTTACAGATACGCAGTATTTT	few	.	TRBV5-1	14	TRBJ2-3
CATSTKRGGQETQYF	TGTGCCACCAGCACCAAGCGGGGGGGACAAGAGACCCAGTACTTC	few	TRBD2	TRBV15	15	TRBJ2-5
CASSPRPSTNEKLFF	TGTGCCAGCAGTCCCCGCCCGTCAACTAATGAAAAACTGTTTTTT	few	.	TRBV12-3/TRBV12-4	15	TRBJ1-4
CASRDRGLAGELFF	TGTGCCAGCAGGGACAGGGGGCTTGCCGGGGAGCTGTTTTTT	few	TRBD1	TRBV2	14	TRBJ2-2
CSALVKGTQYF	TGCAGCGCCCTGGTAAAAGGGACCCAGTACTTC	few	.	TRBV29-1	11	TRBJ2-5